The 29 T cell receptor beta chains below all came from one sample that was sequenced in a study of cytomegalovirus exposure and HLA in healthy donors. The PCR employed 60 Vbeta primers together with 13 Jbeta primers. Repertoires were generated with immunoSEQ multiplex PCR, while TCRdb's copy carries only in-frame clones and drops some. The table shows about 91,000 clones, with around 68% occurring only once. Input material: PBMCs. These receptors were taken from a female donor in good health and CMV-seronegative.

The chain joins TRBV5-4 to TRBJ2-3, with 9 bases matching TRBD2. V shed 3 bases and J 2 bases; nucleotides not matched to a gene: 7. Germline V lookup: CDR1 SGHNT, CDR2 YYREEE (reference sequence). The CDR3 contains 16 residues. CDR3 protein: CASSWGLATYTDTQYF. The CDR3 region has the DNA TGTGCCAGCAGCTGGGGACTAGCAACCTACACAGATACGCAGTATTTT.

V and J are TRBV30 and TRBJ2-1, with 7 positions matching TRBD2. Germline CDR1 is GTSNPN and CDR2 is SVGIG (reference sequence). This CDR3 region has 13 residues. Losses at the gene ends were 6 bases for V and 4 bases for J; bases not matched to a gene: 6. Written as DNA, the CDR3 is TGTGCCTGCCAGGGAGCGGGGTACAATGAGCAGTTCTTC. Amino acid sequence: CACQGAGYNEQFF.

The chain couples TRBV11-2 to TRBJ2-1, with a tentative D call TRBD2 (5 bases). Germline CDR1 and CDR2: SGHAT and FQNNGV. Trimming shortened V by 1 base and J by 7 bases, and 17 bases separated the two germline ends. The CDR3 loop spans 16 amino acids. The CDR3 DNA sequence: TGTGCCAGCAGCTTAGTTACCGGGGAAGCATTTAATGAGCAGTTCTTC. Translated: CASSLVTGEAFNEQFF.

The J gene is TRBJ2-7, the V gene TRBV11-3; D is perhaps TRBD1 (5 bases). This CDR3 has 15 amino acids. Trimming stripped 5 bases from V and 1 base from J, with 15 bases between. Germline CDR1 reads SGHNT; CDR2 reads YENEEA. The CDR3 DNA reads as TGTGCCAGCAGCAAATTCGACAGCCCATCCTACGAGCAGTACTTC. Translating gives CASSKFDSPSYEQYF. The entire variable domain, with the rest obtained from reference TRBV11-3 and TRBJ2-7, is as follows: EAGVVQSPRYKIIEKKQPVAFWCNPISGHNTLYWYLQNLGQGPELLIRYENEEAVDDSQLPKDRFSAERLKGVDSTLKIQPAELGDSAVYLCASSKFDSPSYEQYFGPGTRLTVT.

The V gene is TRBV5-5, the J gene TRBJ1-1; D unclear. Trimming removed 4 bases from V and 1 base from J, with 11 bases in between. Per the germline V gene, CDR1 is SGHKS and CDR2 is YYEKEE (reference sequence). The CDR3 consists of 14 residues. The CDR3 bases are TGTGCCAGCAGCCCGCGGGCGGGGAACACTGAAGCTTTCTTT. This gives the protein CASSPRAGNTEAFF.

The chain is built from TRBV27 and TRBJ1-6, with D unresolved. The CDR3 is 13 amino acids. The V end lost 3 bases, the J end lost 2 bases, and 2 bases lay between the germline ends. Per germline, CDR1 MNHEY and CDR2 SMNVEV (reference sequence). In nucleotides, the CDR3 is TGTGCCAGCAGTTTCACCTATAATTCACCCCTCCACTTT. Protein sequence: CASSFTYNSPLHF.

V usage is TRBV6-5 and J usage is TRBJ2-1; 11 bases are a match to TRBD2. The V gene's germline CDR1 is MNHEY and CDR2 SVGAGI. This CDR3 has 15 amino acids. Trimming at V came to 6 bases and at J to 8 bases, leaving 9 bases not matched to a gene. CDR3 sequence (DNA): TGTGCCAGCAGCCGTAGCGGGAGGGCCCTCGATGAGCAGTTCTTC. Its protein product is CASSRSGRALDEQFF.

The V call is TRBV7-6, the J call TRBJ1-5; D is possibly TRBD1 (5 bases). The CDR3 runs 16 residues. Germline V lookup: CDR1 SGHVS, CDR2 FNYEAQ. Trimming took 5 bases from V and 6 from J, leaving 20 bases between them. For the CDR3, the DNA is TGTGCCAGCAGCCCCATGGGAGGGGAAGAATCTCAGCCCCAGCATTTT. It encodes CASSPMGGEESQPQHF. Together with reference TRBV7-6 and TRBJ1-5, the CDR3 gives the full variable domain: GAGVSQSPRYKVTKRGQDVALRCDPISGHVSLYWYRQALGQGPEFLTYFNYEAQQDKSGLPNDRFSAERPEGSISTLTIQRTEQRDSAMYRCASSPMGGEESQPQHFGDGTRLSIL.

V is TRBV2 and J is TRBJ2-3; D is possibly TRBD2 (6 bases). The CDR3 runs 12 residues. V shed 8 bases and J shed 3 bases, with 9 bases lying between them. CDR1 SNHLY and CDR2 FYNNEI come from the germline V gene. The CDR3 DNA reads as TGTGCCAGCGCGGGGTTGACAGATACGCAGTATTTT. Its translation: CASAGLTDTQYF.

The chain uses TRBV28 and TRBJ2-3; no reliable D call. The germline V gene has CDR1 MDHEN and CDR2 SYDVKM. The CDR3 contains 13 residues. V gave up 2 bases and J gave up 0 bases, with 3 bases separating them. The CDR3: CASSLPSTDTQYF. The CDR3 region has the DNA TGTGCCAGCAGTTTACCTAGCACAGATACGCAGTATTTT.

This clone has just a few counts. The chain has TRBV2 and TRBJ2-5; 8 bases are shared with TRBD2. The CDR3 is 16 residues long. From germline, CDR1 is SNHLY and CDR2 FYNNEI. The V and J ends lost 7 bases and 10 bases, in that order; junction bases with no gene match: 20. DNA of the CDR3: TGTGCCAGCAAAGGGGGTAGCGGGGTGCTCGCGGGGGACCAGTACTTC. This translates into CASKGGSGVLAGDQYF.

The chain joins TRBV2 to TRBJ2-1, with a tentative D call TRBD1 (5 bases). The V gene's germline CDR1 is SNHLY and CDR2 FYNNEI. Trimming left V 4 bases short and J 0 bases short, with 7 bases between. The CDR3 contains 14 residues. CDR3 DNA sequence: TGTGCCAGCAGTGTTGACAGCTCCTACAATGAGCAGTTCTTC. This encodes CASSVDSSYNEQFF.

V is TRBV2 and J is TRBJ1-1, with a tentative D call TRBD1 (5 bases). The CDR3 is made up of 14 amino acids. Germline V gene sequence: CDR1 SNHLY, CDR2 FYNNEI. V shed 6 bases and J shed 6 bases, with 17 bases lying between them. This CDR3 reads CASSPLEGLAEAFF. The DNA for the CDR3 is TGTGCCAGCAGCCCACTCGAGGGACTTGCTGAAGCTTTCTTT.

This clone was observed many times. The genes are TRBV6-1 and TRBJ1-3, with 10 positions matching TRBD1. In germline, CDR1 is MNHNS, CDR2 SASEGT. The length of the CDR3 is 15 residues. Unmatched junction bases numbered 0, after V lost 1 base and J lost 3 bases. CDR3 coding DNA: TGTGCCAGCAGTGAAGGGACAGGGGGTGGAAACACCATATATTTT. This encodes CASSEGTGGGNTIYF.

The chain employs TRBV28 and TRBJ2-7; 7 positions match TRBD2. V gave up 6 bases and J gave up 1 base; unmatched junction bases: 12. This CDR3 has 16 residues. The V gene's germline CDR1 is MDHEN and CDR2 SYDVKM. The CDR3 protein is CASSTIRGLVSYEQYF. In DNA form, the CDR3 reads TGTGCCAGCAGCACCATTCGAGGACTAGTGTCCTACGAGCAGTACTTC.

The rearrangement joins TRBV2 to TRBJ2-5; TRBD2 agrees at 10 bases. Germline CDR1 is SNHLY and CDR2 is FYNNEI. The V and J ends lost 1 base and 4 bases, in that order; junction bases with no gene match: 9. The CDR3 is 17 residues long. The CDR3 protein is CASSEGTSGGYRETQYF. The CDR3 DNA sequence: TGTGCCAGCAGTGAAGGGACTAGCGGAGGGTACAGAGAGACCCAGTACTTC.

This chain's CDR3 is CASTTGLRSSGANVLTF. In DNA form, the CDR3 reads TGTGCCAGTACTACAGGACTACGGAGCTCTGGGGCCAACGTCCTGACTTTC. This rearrangement joins TRBV19 to TRBJ2-6, with D possibly TRBD2 on 6 matching bases. V was clipped by 7 bases and J by 0 bases, with 16 bases between them. The germline V gene encodes CDR1 LNHDA and CDR2 SQIVND (reference sequence). The CDR3 runs 17 residues.

This clone was detected a few times. The V call is TRBV5-6, the J call TRBJ2-7; the D gene is possibly TRBD2 (6 bases). Trimming cost V 6 bases and J 2 bases, with 15 bases left between them. The V gene's germline CDR1 is SGHDT and CDR2 YYEEEE. This CDR3 is built from 14 residues. The chain's CDR3 is CASTQPGLTYEQYF. The CDR3 bases are TGTGCCAGCACCCAACCGGGACTCACCTACGAGCAGTACTTC. The whole variable domain, remainder taken from reference TRBV5-6 and TRBJ2-7, is DAGVTQSPTHLIKTRGQQVTLRCSPKSGHDTVSWYQQALGQGPQFIFQYYEEEERQRGNFPDRFSGHQFPNYSSELNVNALLLGDSALYLCASTQPGLTYEQYFGPGTRLTVT.

V usage is TRBV29-1 and J usage is TRBJ1-1, with D unresolved. Germline V CDR1 and CDR2: SQVTM, ANQGSEA. The CDR3 is made up of 12 amino acids. V was cut by 2 bases and J by 6 bases, with 10 bases left in between. CDR3 protein: CSVEIGRAEAFF. CDR3 sequence (DNA): TGCAGCGTTGAAATCGGGCGGGCTGAAGCTTTCTTT.

The rearrangement links TRBV6-5 to TRBJ2-7; D might be TRBD2 (5 bases). The CDR3 runs 13 residues. Trimming stripped 7 bases from V and 1 base from J, with 11 bases between. CDR1 and CDR2 (germline): MNHEY, SVGAGI. The CDR3 coding sequence is TGTGCCAGCATCCCCCCGGGGTCCTACGAGCAGTACTTC. It is translated as CASIPPGSYEQYF.

This chain uses TRBV29-1 with TRBJ2-1, with D possibly matching TRBD1 (6 bases). Trimming removed 6 bases at V and 2 bases at J, with 14 bases between. The CDR3 sequence is 14 residues long. Germline CDR1 SQVTM, CDR2 ANQGSEA. CDR3 loop: CSVGHYGAYNEQFF. For the CDR3, the DNA is TGCAGCGTGGGACACTACGGGGCCTACAATGAGCAGTTCTTC.

The chain has TRBV4-3 and TRBJ1-4; 7 bases match TRBD1. Trimming cost V 4 bases and J 6 bases; bases outside gene matches: 8. Germline V gives CDR1 LGHNA, CDR2 YSLEER. This CDR3 comprises 15 residues. The CDR3 region is CASSREDRSYEKLFF. CDR3 DNA sequence: TGCGCCAGCAGCCGAGAGGACAGGTCGTATGAAAAACTGTTTTTT.

This clone appeared a single time. This chain links TRBV27 with TRBJ2-7; no reliable D call. This CDR3 has 13 amino acids. Germline V gives CDR1 MNHEY, CDR2 SMNVEV (reference sequence). With 3 bases removed from V and 6 bases from J, the gap between germline ends came to 12 bases. CDR3 bases: TGTGCCAGCAGTTTCTCAGTATCGGGCGAGCAGTACTTC. It specifies CASSFSVSGEQYF.

The V call is TRBV6-6, the J call TRBJ2-2; 8 positions agree with TRBD1. The length of the CDR3 is 15 residues. The germline gives CDR1 MNHNY, CDR2 SVGAGI (reference sequence). Losses at the gene ends were 6 bases for V and 7 bases for J; bases not matched to a gene: 10. In nucleotides, the CDR3 is TGTGCCAGCAGGACCGGGACAGGAACGATCGGGGAGCTGTTTTTT. Amino acid sequence: CASRTGTGTIGELFF.

The chain recombines TRBV30 with TRBJ1-6; D not resolved. The germline gives CDR1 GTSNPN, CDR2 SVGIG (reference sequence). The germline V and J ends were trimmed by 0 bases and 5 bases, with 8 bases remaining between them. There are 14 residues in the CDR3. This chain's CDR3 is CAWSVEPNNSPLHF. CDR3 nucleotides: TGTGCCTGGAGTGTAGAGCCCAATAATTCACCCCTCCACTTT.

This clone was found a few times. V and J are TRBV4-3 and TRBJ1-1, with D perhaps TRBD1 (6 bases). This CDR3 has 16 residues. Germline loops: CDR1 LGHNA, CDR2 YSLEER. The V end lost 0 bases, the J end lost 1 base, and 12 bases lay between the germline ends. CDR3 sequence reads: CASSQDRGTPNTEAFF. The CDR3 DNA follows: TGCGCCAGCAGCCAAGATCGTGGGACACCGAACACTGAAGCTTTCTTT.

This clone was counted between two and nine times. V usage is TRBV2 and J usage is TRBJ1-1, with no clear D. Germline lookup yields CDR1 SNHLY and CDR2 FYNNEI. The V gene lost 8 bases and the J gene lost 4 bases, with 11 bases spanning the gap. The CDR3 has 12 residues. The DNA of the CDR3 is TGTGCCAGCCACACCGGGAGCACTGAAGCTTTCTTT. Translation gives CASHTGSTEAFF.

This clone has a handful of counts. The chain carries TRBV19 and TRBJ1-4; D unclear. V was cut by 7 bases and J by 6 bases, with 18 bases left in between. The CDR3 length is 15 residues. CDR1 is LNHDA, CDR2 SQIVND, per germline (reference sequence). CDR3 DNA: TGTGCCAGTAACTCTATTAGCGGAGAAGATGAAAAACTGTTTTTT. It encodes CASNSISGEDEKLFF.

The chain has TRBV19 and TRBJ2-1; D ambiguous. V was pared by 4 bases and J by 3 bases, with 7 bases between. Germline values: CDR1 LNHDA, CDR2 SQIVND (reference sequence). CDR3 length: 13 residues. In DNA, the CDR3 is TGTGCCAGTAGTACGAACAGCTACAATGAGCAGTTCTTC. It is translated as CASSTNSYNEQFF.